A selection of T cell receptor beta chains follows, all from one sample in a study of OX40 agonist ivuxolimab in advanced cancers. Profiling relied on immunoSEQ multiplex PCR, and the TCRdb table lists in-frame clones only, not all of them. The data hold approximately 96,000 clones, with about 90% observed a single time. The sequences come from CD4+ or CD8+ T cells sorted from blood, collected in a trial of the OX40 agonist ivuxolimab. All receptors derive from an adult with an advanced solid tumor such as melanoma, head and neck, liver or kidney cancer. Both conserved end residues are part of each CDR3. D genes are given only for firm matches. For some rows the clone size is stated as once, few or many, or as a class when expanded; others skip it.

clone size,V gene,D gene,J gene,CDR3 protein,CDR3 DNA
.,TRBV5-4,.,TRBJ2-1,CASSNARDYRTLKREQFF,TGTGCCAGCAGCAACGCCCGAGACTACCGGACACTTAAGCGGGAGCAGTTCTTC
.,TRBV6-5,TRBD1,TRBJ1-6,CASSRTGGNSPLHF,TGTGCCAGCAGTCGGACAGGGGGCAATTCACCCCTCCACTTT
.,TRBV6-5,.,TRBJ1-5,CASSRDNLSNQPQHF,TGTGCCAGCAGTCGGGACAATCTTAGCAATCAGCCCCAGCATTTT
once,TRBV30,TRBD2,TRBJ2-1,CAVSWTSGRGIQQFF,TGTGCCGTTTCCTGGACTAGCGGGAGGGGTATTCAACAGTTCTTC
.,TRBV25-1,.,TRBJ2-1,CASSESRGTLNNEQFF,TGTGCCAGCAGTGAATCAAGGGGGACCCTTAACAATGAGCAGTTCTTC
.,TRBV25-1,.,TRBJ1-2,CASSDRGLPRGGGYTF,TGTGCCAGCAGTGATAGGGGACTTCCCAGGGGAGGTGGCTACACCTTC
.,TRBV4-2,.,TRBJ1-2,CASSQEWAGSGYTF,TGTGCCAGCAGCCAAGAGTGGGCAGGGAGTGGCTACACCTTC
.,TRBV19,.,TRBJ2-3,CASSIHREADTQYF,TGTGCCAGTAGTATACACAGGGAAGCAGATACGCAGTATTTT
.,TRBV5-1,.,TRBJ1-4,CASSTDSLNEKLFF,TGCGCCAGCAGCACGGACAGTTTAAATGAAAAACTGTTTTTT
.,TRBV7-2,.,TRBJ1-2,CASSFGTYQGGYTF,TGTGCCAGCAGCTTCGGGACATATCAGGGTGGCTACACCTTC